These 9 T cell receptor beta chains originate from one sample sequenced in a study of beta chain features in type 1 diabetes. Overall study findings and caveats: A moderate, significant TCRB CDR3 shortening appeared in type 1 diabetes across four CD4+ subsets.

No antigen has been assigned to these receptors. What was sequenced were expressed TCRB transcripts, since all of the isolated RNA had been reverse transcribed. This table comes from immunoSEQ multiplex PCR, and its TCRdb copy is limited to in-frame clones, with some not included. The sample has roughly 250,000 clones, roughly 22% seen once. Material for sequencing was naive CD4+ T cells from blood. The receptor set was obtained from a woman in her thirties or forties with type 1 diabetes.

The gene calls are TRBV18 and TRBJ1-1; maybe TRBD1 (5 bases). Trimming removed 3 bases from V and 1 base from J, with 12 bases in between. The CDR3 runs to 15 residues. From germline, CDR1 is KGHSH and CDR2 LQKENI. In DNA, the CDR3 is TGTGCCAGCTCACCCGGGCCCCAGGGGAACACTGAAGCTTTCTTT. It encodes CASSPGPQGNTEAFF.

V and J are TRBV20-1 and TRBJ1-1; D is unresolved. The germline V gene has CDR1 DFQATT and CDR2 SNEGSKA (reference sequence). The V end was cut by 6 bases, the J end by 10 bases, with 12 bases between. The CDR3 totals 10 residues. The CDR3 sequence: CSAPDAVAFF. As DNA, the CDR3 is TGCAGTGCCCCAGACGCGGTAGCTTTCTTT.

The rearrangement uses TRBV28 and TRBJ1-6, with 11 bases that match TRBD1. V was pared by 2 bases and J by 9 bases, with 9 bases of the junction left unmatched. CDR3 length equals 17 residues. The germline V gene encodes CDR1 MDHEN and CDR2 SYDVKM. The CDR3 here is CASSLASGQGAVSPLHF. DNA of the CDR3: TGTGCCAGCAGTTTAGCCTCCGGACAGGGGGCGGTTTCACCCCTCCACTTT. The full variable domain, in which reference TRBV28 and TRBJ1-6 provide the parts outside the CDR3, is DVKVTQSSRYLVKRTGEKVFLECVQDMDHENMFWYRQDPGLGLRLIYFSYDVKMKEKGDIPEGYSVSREKKERFSLILESASTNQTSMYLCASSLASGQGAVSPLHFGNGTRLTVT.

The rearrangement joins TRBV9 to TRBJ2-1; a possible D gene is TRBD2 (6 bases). Germline V gives CDR1 SGDLS, CDR2 YYNGEE. This CDR3 region has 15 residues. Trimming shortened V by 0 bases and J by 0 bases, and 7 bases separated the two germline ends. The CDR3 region is CASSVGGISYNEQFF. The CDR3 DNA reads as TGTGCCAGCAGCGTAGGCGGGATCTCCTACAATGAGCAGTTCTTC. Combining the CDR3 with reference TRBV9 and TRBJ2-1 gives the whole variable domain DSGVTQTPKHLITATGQRVTLRCSPRSGDLSVYWYQQSLDQGLQFLIQYYNGEERAKGNILERFSAQQFPDLHSELNLSSLELGDSALYFCASSVGGISYNEQFFGPGTRLTVL.

The chain carries TRBV5-1 and TRBJ2-7, with TRBD2 matching over 10 bases. In germline, CDR1 is SGHRS, CDR2 YFSETQ. The CDR3 length is 17 residues. The V gene end was trimmed by 4 bases and the J gene end by 3 bases; junction bases not matched to a gene: 13. The CDR3 sequence is CASSALAGALTVYEQYF. In nucleotides, the CDR3 is TGCGCCAGCAGCGCCCTAGCGGGGGCCCTTACCGTCTACGAGCAGTACTTC. Variable domain in full (rest from reference TRBV5-1 and TRBJ2-7): KAGVTQTPRYLIKTRGQQVTLSCSPISGHRSVSWYQQTPGQGLQFLFEYFSETQRNKGNFPGRFSGRQFSNSRSEMNVSTLELGDSALYLCASSALAGALTVYEQYFGPGTRLTVT.

The CDR3 DNA sequence: TGTGCCAGCAGCTTGGATAGCGGGGGATGGAATGAGCAGTTCTTC. Protein: CASSLDSGGWNEQFF. This chain connects TRBV5-4 to TRBJ2-1, with TRBD2 identical over 9 bases. Trimming removed 0 bases from V and 7 bases from J; junction bases left unmatched: 5. The CDR3 runs 15 residues. Germline assignment: CDR1 SGHNT and CDR2 YYREEE (reference sequence).

This clone turned up a few times. The chain joins TRBV10-3 to TRBJ2-1; the match to TRBD2 covers 7 bases. J was trimmed by 4 bases and V by 3 bases; bases with no gene match: 0. Germline lookup yields CDR1 ENHRY and CDR2 SYGVKD. The CDR3 has 13 amino acids. CDR3 residues: CAISEAGYNEQFF. The CDR3 DNA follows: TGTGCCATCAGTGAAGCGGGGTACAATGAGCAGTTCTTC.

This clone has only a few counts. J is TRBJ2-1 and V is TRBV30, with 15 nucleotides matching TRBD2. This CDR3 region has 15 residues. Germline V gene data show CDR1 as GTSNPN and CDR2 as SVGIG (reference sequence). J was trimmed by 8 bases and V by 1 base; bases with no gene match: 3. CDR3 protein: CAWSEGLAGGDEQFF. In DNA form, the CDR3 reads TGTGCCTGGAGTGAAGGACTAGCGGGAGGGGATGAGCAGTTCTTC.

The gene calls are TRBV5-4 and TRBJ2-3; 11 bases are a match to TRBD1. Germline loops: CDR1 SGHNT, CDR2 YYREEE (reference sequence). V gave up 4 bases and J gave up 3 bases; unmatched junction bases: 1. This CDR3 region has 14 residues. Written as DNA, the CDR3 is TGTGCCAGCAGCCGGGACAGGGGGACAGATACGCAGTATTTT. Translated, it gives CASSRDRGTDTQYF.